These 12 T cell receptor beta chains came from one sample sequenced in a study of T-cell memory formation after mild COVID-19. A single record per CDR3 protein comes from TCRdb applying MiXCR to the 5' RACE reads. This table has a few hundred thousand distinct CDR3 sequences, more than 15% appearing once. The sequencing input was PBMCs or a T cell subset sorted from them (not recorded which). The receptors were sampled from a man younger than 35 who had mild COVID-19 (a few samples of this study predate the infection). Cell type and time point are not known.

The CDR3 coding sequence is TGCAGCGTTGTGGGACTAGCGGGGTCGGGGGAGCTGTTTTTT. It translates to CSVVGLAGSGELFF. This chain joins TRBV29-1 and TRBJ2-2; 13 bases fit TRBD2. Germline values: CDR1 SQVTM, CDR2 ANQGSEA. The length of the CDR3 is 14 residues. Trimming removed 4 bases from V and 8 bases from J; junction bases left unmatched: 4.

The chain carries TRBV5-6 and TRBJ1-1, with D perhaps matching TRBD1 (5 bases). The CDR3 is 14 amino acids. Germline assignment: CDR1 SGHDT and CDR2 YYEEEE. Trimming removed 3 bases at V and 4 bases at J, with 13 bases between. The CDR3 nucleotides read TGTGCCAGCAGCTGGTATAGAGGGGTCACTGAAGCTTTCTTT. Translating it yields CASSWYRGVTEAFF.

In this sample, this clonotype turned up a few times. The chain combines TRBV12-3 or TRBV12-4 with TRBJ2-1, with unresolved D. The CDR3 loop spans 13 amino acids. Trimming took off 3 bases at V and 9 bases at J, with 12 bases between the two ends. The chain's CDR3 is CASSFGPRVEQFF. In DNA form, the CDR3 reads TGTGCCAGCAGTTTCGGGCCAAGGGTTGAGCAGTTCTTC.

This clonotype came up a few times. This chain joins TRBV9 and TRBJ2-1; weak D call: TRBD2 (5 bases). CDR3 length equals 16 residues. Trimming took off 5 bases at V and 3 bases at J, with 18 bases between the two ends. The germline gives CDR1 SGDLS, CDR2 YYNGEE. The CDR3 loop reads CASSQSGGLNYNEQFF. CDR3 DNA sequence: TGTGCCAGCAGTCAAAGTGGTGGACTTAACTACAATGAGCAGTTCTTC.

The chain is built from TRBV4-1 and TRBJ2-5; D is unclear. Trimming shortened V by 4 bases and J by 4 bases, and 10 bases separated the two germline ends. CDR1 and CDR2 (germline): MGHRA, YSYEKL. The CDR3 is 13 amino acids. This CDR3 reads CASSPPLSETQYF. CDR3 sequence (DNA): TGCGCCAGCAGCCCCCCGCTTTCAGAGACCCAGTACTTC.

This clonotype has only a few counts. This chain links TRBV24-1 with TRBJ1-2, with TRBD1 matching over 7 bases. Trimming took 3 bases from V and 3 from J; bases not matched to a gene: 3. This CDR3 spans 14 amino acids. Germline-derived CDR1 and CDR2 are KGHDR and SFDVKD. CDR3 nucleotide sequence: TGTGCCACCAGTGATCGACAGGGTTACTATGGCTACACCTTC. This codes for CATSDRQGYYGYTF.

Concerning this clonotype itself: Given the absence of the conserved phenylalanine or tryptophan at the CDR3 end, a read error is likely. V is TRBV5-1 and J is TRBJ2-1; D perhaps matches TRBD1 (6 bases). Per germline, CDR1 SGHRS and CDR2 YFSETQ. This CDR3 comprises 12 residues. Trimming cost V 0 bases and J 9 bases, with 7 bases left between them. Written as DNA, the CDR3 is TGCGCCAGCAGCTTGGAAGGGGGTGAGCAGTTCTCC. This codes for CASSLEGGEQFS.

The sample holds a few counts of this clonotype. This chain uses TRBV4-3 with TRBJ2-1; 11 bases fit TRBD1. The J segment lost 8 bases and the V segment lost 1 base, leaving 7 bases of the junction unmatched. CDR1 LGHNA and CDR2 YSLEER come from the germline V gene. CDR3 size: 16 residues. The CDR3 sequence is CASSQAGGTGGHEQFF. The CDR3 coding sequence is TGCGCCAGCAGCCAAGCAGGGGGGACAGGGGGACATGAGCAGTTCTTC.

This clonotype was detected a few times. The CDR3 region is CASDRASTDTQYF. The CDR3 bases are TGTGCCAGCGACAGGGCAAGCACAGATACGCAGTATTTT. The rearrangement uses TRBV5-8 and TRBJ2-3, with 7 bases aligning to TRBD1. Germline V gene data show CDR1 as SGHTS and CDR2 as YDEGEE. Unmatched junction bases numbered 2, after V lost 7 bases and J lost 0 bases. The CDR3 covers 13 residues.

This clonotype was observed at least ten times. This rearrangement joins TRBV7-3 to TRBJ2-7, with 8 bases aligning to TRBD2. The trim removed 1 base at V and 2 bases at J, leaving 4 bases unmatched. Germline lookup yields CDR1 SGHTA and CDR2 FQGTGA. This CDR3 has 15 residues. In DNA, the CDR3 is TGTGCCAGCAGCTTAAGGCGGGGGGCCGCCTACGAGCAGTACTTC. Translated, it gives CASSLRRGAAYEQYF.

As for this clonotype: A much larger clone lies a single base off, so this may be a read error. The V call is TRBV12-3 or TRBV12-4, the J call TRBJ2-5; D possibly matches TRBD1 or TRBD2 (5 bases each). The CDR3 loop spans 14 amino acids. The DNA for the CDR3 is TGTGCCAGCAGTTTTACTGCGCAGGGTGGGACCCGGTACTTC. It yields the protein CASSFTAQGGTRYF.

This sequence joins TRBV5-1 and TRBJ1-5, with D uncertain. V lost 2 bases, J lost 4 bases, and 19 bases lay in between. This CDR3 has 17 amino acids. The germline V gene has CDR1 SGHRS and CDR2 YFSETQ. The CDR3 DNA reads as TGCGCCAGCAGCTTATTCCCGGAGGACGGGGTTAATCAGCCCCAGCATTTT. It translates to CASSLFPEDGVNQPQHF.